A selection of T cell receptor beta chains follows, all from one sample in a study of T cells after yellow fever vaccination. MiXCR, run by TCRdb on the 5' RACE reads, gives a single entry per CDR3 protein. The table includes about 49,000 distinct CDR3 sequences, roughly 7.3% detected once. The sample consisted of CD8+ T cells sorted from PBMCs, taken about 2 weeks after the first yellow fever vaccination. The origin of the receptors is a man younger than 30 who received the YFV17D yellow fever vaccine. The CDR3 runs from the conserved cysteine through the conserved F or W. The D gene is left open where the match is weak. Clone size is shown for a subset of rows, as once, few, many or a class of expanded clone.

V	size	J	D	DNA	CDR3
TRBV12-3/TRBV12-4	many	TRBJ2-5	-	TGTGCCAGCAGTTTAGTCGGTTACTCATACTCGAACCAAGAGACCCAGTACTTC	CASSLVGYSYSNQETQYF
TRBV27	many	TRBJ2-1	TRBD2	TGTGCCAGCAGTTTAACTAGCGGGGGCCCCATGCTCCACAATGAGCAGTTCTTC	CASSLTSGGPMLHNEQFF
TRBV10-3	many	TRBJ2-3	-	TGTGCCATCCGGGGGAGCCGGCGGTCAGATACGCAGTATTTT	CAIRGSRRSDTQYF
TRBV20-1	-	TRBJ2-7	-	TGCAGTTCTAGCCAGGCCGCGGGCTACGAGCAGTACTTC	CSSSQAAGYEQYF
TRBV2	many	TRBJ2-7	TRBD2	TGTGCCAGCAGTGATAGCGGGGGTTTATACGAGCAGTACTTC	CASSDSGGLYEQYF
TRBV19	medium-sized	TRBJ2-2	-	TGTGCCAGTAGCTACGGAACGCTTCGATTCGGGGAGCTGTTTTTT	CASSYGTLRFGELFF
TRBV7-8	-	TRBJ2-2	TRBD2	TGTGCCAGCAGCTTAGCGCAAGCGGGGGTGTATACCGGGGAGCTGTTTTTT	CASSLAQAGVYTGELFF
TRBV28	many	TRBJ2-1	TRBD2	TGTGCCAGCAGTTCACTAGCGGGGGGTCAAAGCTCGCCCTACAATGAGCAGTTCTTC	CASSSLAGGQSSPYNEQFF
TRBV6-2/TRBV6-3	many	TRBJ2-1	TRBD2	TGTGCCAGCAGTGCCGGGGGGAGCTCCTACAATGAGCAGTTCTTC	CASSAGGSSYNEQFF
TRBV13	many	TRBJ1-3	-	TGTGCCAGCAGCTTCGGACACGGCTCTGGAAACACCATATATTTT	CASSFGHGSGNTIYF